The TCR beta chain under discussion was sequenced for a study of blood T cell repertoires in COVID-19 (dated by TCRdb to the early 2020s). With respect to the entire study: Samples covering the acute and convalescent phases of COVID-19 were provided by collaborators in the United States, Italy and Spain. The material from the prospective study consisted of cDNA or gDNA derived from T cells, B-cell-depleted T cells, or PBMCs. Deeply sampled blood TCRbeta repertoires from subjects exposed to, actively infected with, or recovered from COVID-19 were included in the dataset. The repertoires were released in a freely available public database intended as a resource for research on the immune response to SARS-CoV-2. Samples were obtained from the ongoing ImmuneRACE study (first 160 participants) and from 950 to 1,500 subjects provided by 6 global collaborators. Sample metadata almost always included a de-identified subject ID, COVID-19 status, age in years and sex. HLA class I and class II types, where available, came from metadata supplied by the sample provider rather than from assay-based typing.

Remarks on this clone: Its recognized antigen is unknown. No qualities accompany the bases; no much larger clone lies one base away.

Unmatched junction bases come to 2, with V trimmed by 4 bases and J by 4 bases. The CDR1 and CDR2 encoded by the germline V gene (reference sequence) are LNHDA and SQIVND. The CDR3, from cysteine to phenylalanine, totals 15 residues. Of the read, only the CDR3 DNA is kept; its 45 bases are in frame from base 1. On the study overall, not on this receptor specifically: The quantity of clinical and demographic metadata differed by source and by participant and was supplied without curation.

The collaborating institutions used their own protocols to collect whole blood in K2EDTA tubes. Collaborator samples were shipped for TCRbeta analysis as frozen whole blood, isolated PBMCs, or DNA extracted from either sample type. TCRbeta CDR3 regions were amplified from genomic DNA using the immunoSEQ Assay, a bias-controlled multiplex PCR. On the authors' methods: The number of nucleated cells in each sample was estimated by amplification of reference gene primers within the assay. To quantify the absolute abundance of each unique TCRbeta CDR3 rearrangement, sequence reads were collapsed and filtered. For each sample, productive Simpson clonality was calculated by taking the square root of Simpson's diversity index across productive rearrangements. This is the immuneACCESS table as TCRdb keeps it, with only in-frame sequences that have V and J called. A part of the clones is gone; compared with another copy, unresolved V genes explain less than half, and the rest is unexplained. Clone size and V and J calls were adopted from that table, with D and trimming inferred from the DNA. This sample has around 100,000 clones in its table, and around four fifths of those were observed once. Jointly, the top ten make up around an eighth of the sample.

The receptor was isolated from a middle-aged man with active or convalescent COVID-19. The sequenced material came from peripheral blood. In this chain, TRBV19 is recombined with TRBJ2-5, with 14 central nucleotides matching TRBD2. The CDR3 reads CASSRTSGRLETQYF. At the DNA level, the sequence is TGTGCCAGTAGTAGGACTAGCGGGAGGTTAGAGACCCAGTACTTC.